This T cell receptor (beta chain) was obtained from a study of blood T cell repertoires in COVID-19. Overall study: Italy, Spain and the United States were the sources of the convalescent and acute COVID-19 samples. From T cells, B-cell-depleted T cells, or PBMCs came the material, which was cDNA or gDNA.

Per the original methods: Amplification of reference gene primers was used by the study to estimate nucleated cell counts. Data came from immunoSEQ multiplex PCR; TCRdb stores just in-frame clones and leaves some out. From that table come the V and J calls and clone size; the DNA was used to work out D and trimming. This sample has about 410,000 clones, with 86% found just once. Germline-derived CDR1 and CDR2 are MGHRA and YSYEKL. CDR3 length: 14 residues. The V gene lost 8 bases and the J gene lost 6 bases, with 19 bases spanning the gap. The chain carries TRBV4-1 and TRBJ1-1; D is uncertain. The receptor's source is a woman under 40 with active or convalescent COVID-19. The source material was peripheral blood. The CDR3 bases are TGCGCCAGCGACTTAAACCTGGGCGGGGCTGAAGCTTTCTTT. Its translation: CASDLNLGGAEAFF.